A selection of T cell receptor beta chains follows, all from one sample in a study of blood T cell repertoires in COVID-19. Assay: immunoSEQ multiplex PCR; the TCRdb copy retains only in-frame clones and omits some. The sample has around 150,000 clones; less than 85% are singletons. What was sequenced was peripheral blood. The origin of the receptors is a human donor in a cohort sampled during active COVID-19. CDR3s include the opening cysteine and the closing phenylalanine or tryptophan. Fields, in order: J gene, CDR3 length, D gene, clone size, V gene, CDR3 DNA, CDR3 protein. The D gene is left open where the match is weak. Size is stated for part of the rows, as once, few or many counts, or as a class when the clone is expanded.

j_call: TRBJ2-6
cdr3_length: 15
d_call: -
clone_size: many
v_call: TRBV19
cdr3_nt: TGTGCCAGTAGTACATGGGGGCTTGGGGCCAACGTCCTGACTTTC
cdr3_aa: CASSTWGLGANVLTF

j_call: TRBJ1-5
cdr3_length: 15
d_call: -
clone_size: once
v_call: TRBV10-1
cdr3_nt: TGCGCCAGCAGTGAGACCGGGAGGGTCTTTCAGCCCCAGCATTTT
cdr3_aa: CASSETGRVFQPQHF

j_call: TRBJ2-5
cdr3_length: 17
d_call: TRBD2
clone_size: once
v_call: TRBV6-2/TRBV6-3
cdr3_nt: TGTGCCAGCAGTTTCCCGGGACTAGCGGGAATTCAAGAGACCCAGTACTTC
cdr3_aa: CASSFPGLAGIQETQYF

j_call: TRBJ1-3
cdr3_length: 13
d_call: -
clone_size: -
v_call: TRBV11-2
cdr3_nt: TGTGCCAGCGTCCTTTTTTCTGGAAACACCATATATTTT
cdr3_aa: CASVLFSGNTIYF

j_call: TRBJ2-7
cdr3_length: 14
d_call: TRBD1
clone_size: -
v_call: TRBV5-1
cdr3_nt: TGCGCCAGCTTTGACAGGGGAACGGTCTACGAGCAGTACTTC
cdr3_aa: CASFDRGTVYEQYF

j_call: TRBJ1-4
cdr3_length: 15
d_call: TRBD1
clone_size: -
v_call: TRBV9
cdr3_nt: TGTGCCAGCAGCGTCGACAGGGGGCAGGATGAAAAACTGTTTTTT
cdr3_aa: CASSVDRGQDEKLFF

j_call: TRBJ2-7
cdr3_length: 18
d_call: TRBD1
clone_size: -
v_call: TRBV19
cdr3_nt: TGTGCCAGTAGTATAGCGCGCGGGAAGGACAGGGTGTTACGGAAGCAGTACTTC
cdr3_aa: CASSIARGKDRVLRKQYF

j_call: TRBJ1-1
cdr3_length: 17
d_call: -
clone_size: -
v_call: TRBV2
cdr3_nt: TGTGCCAGCAGTGAAGCGGGGACGTGGACAGCGAACACTGAAGCTTTCTTT
cdr3_aa: CASSEAGTWTANTEAFF

j_call: TRBJ2-5
cdr3_length: 15
d_call: -
clone_size: -
v_call: TRBV4-2
cdr3_nt: TGTGCCAGCAGTCCTAGCGCCGGATCCGAAGAGACCCAGTACTTC
cdr3_aa: CASSPSAGSEETQYF

j_call: TRBJ2-3
cdr3_length: 12
d_call: -
clone_size: -
v_call: TRBV5-4
cdr3_nt: TGTGCCAGCAGCGAGCCGGGTGATACGCAGTATTTT
cdr3_aa: CASSEPGDTQYF

j_call: TRBJ1-3
cdr3_length: 15
d_call: TRBD1
clone_size: -
v_call: TRBV7-6
cdr3_nt: TGTGCCAGCAGCAGAAGCCAGGGGGCTGGAAACACCATATATTTT
cdr3_aa: CASSRSQGAGNTIYF

j_call: TRBJ1-1
cdr3_length: 14
d_call: -
clone_size: -
v_call: TRBV6-5
cdr3_nt: TGTGCCAGCAGAACACAGGGTTTTCCCACTGAAGCTTTCTTT
cdr3_aa: CASRTQGFPTEAFF

j_call: TRBJ2-7
cdr3_length: 16
d_call: TRBD1
clone_size: -
v_call: TRBV19
cdr3_nt: TGTGCCAGTAGTATCCTCGGGACAGGGGGCGGCTACGAGCAGTACTTC
cdr3_aa: CASSILGTGGGYEQYF

j_call: TRBJ1-1
cdr3_length: 14
d_call: -
clone_size: -
v_call: TRBV5-5
cdr3_nt: TGTGCCAGCAGTTATAGACAGAAAAACACTGAAGCTTTCTTT
cdr3_aa: CASSYRQKNTEAFF

j_call: TRBJ2-7
cdr3_length: 14
d_call: TRBD2
clone_size: -
v_call: TRBV6-6
cdr3_nt: TGTGCCAGCAGGACTAGCGGGGGGGCAAACGAGCAGTACTTC
cdr3_aa: CASRTSGGANEQYF

j_call: TRBJ1-5
cdr3_length: 16
d_call: -
clone_size: few
v_call: TRBV7-6
cdr3_nt: TGTGCCAGCAGCCCGCTTGCGTGGGCGAGCAATCAGCCCCAGCATTTT
cdr3_aa: CASSPLAWASNQPQHF

j_call: TRBJ1-2
cdr3_length: 15
d_call: TRBD1
clone_size: -
v_call: TRBV14
cdr3_nt: TGTGCCAGCAGCAAAAGGACAGGATCGGTCTATGGCTACACCTTC
cdr3_aa: CASSKRTGSVYGYTF

j_call: TRBJ2-1
cdr3_length: 15
d_call: TRBD2
clone_size: -
v_call: TRBV7-3
cdr3_nt: TGTGCCAGCAGCCCCAGCGGGGGGGCCAGGGATGAGCAGTTCTTC
cdr3_aa: CASSPSGGARDEQFF

j_call: TRBJ2-6
cdr3_length: 16
d_call: -
clone_size: -
v_call: TRBV7-8
cdr3_nt: TGTGCCAGCAGGTTCTCCCCAGGGATCGGGGCCAACGTCCTGACTTTC
cdr3_aa: CASRFSPGIGANVLTF

j_call: TRBJ2-2
cdr3_length: 18
d_call: TRBD2
clone_size: -
v_call: TRBV4-2
cdr3_nt: TGTGCCAGCAGCCAAGACACTAGCGGGGGCTTTCTCACCGGGGAGCTGTTTTTT
cdr3_aa: CASSQDTSGGFLTGELFF

j_call: TRBJ2-7
cdr3_length: 14
d_call: -
clone_size: many
v_call: TRBV7-9
cdr3_nt: TGTGCCAGCAGCTCCCCCACGTCGGAGGGCGAGCAGTACTTC
cdr3_aa: CASSSPTSEGEQYF

j_call: TRBJ1-6
cdr3_length: 16
d_call: TRBD1
clone_size: few
v_call: TRBV18
cdr3_nt: TGTGCCAGCTCACCACAAATGGGACAGGGGGATTCACCCCTCCACTTT
cdr3_aa: CASSPQMGQGDSPLHF

j_call: TRBJ1-4
cdr3_length: 15
d_call: -
clone_size: -
v_call: TRBV7-9
cdr3_nt: TGTGCCAGCAGCGCCCCCAAGGCGGGTCAGGAAAAACTGTTTTTT
cdr3_aa: CASSAPKAGQEKLFF

j_call: TRBJ1-1
cdr3_length: 15
d_call: TRBD1
clone_size: -
v_call: TRBV4-1
cdr3_nt: TGCGCCAGCAGCTCAGGGGACAGGGACGAGCCAGGAGCTTTCTTT
cdr3_aa: CASSSGDRDEPGAFF

j_call: TRBJ1-4
cdr3_length: 15
d_call: TRBD1
clone_size: -
v_call: TRBV7-2
cdr3_nt: TGTGCCAGCAGCTTAGGCAGGGGGGCTAATGAAAAACTGTTTTTT
cdr3_aa: CASSLGRGANEKLFF

j_call: TRBJ1-2
cdr3_length: 14
d_call: TRBD1
clone_size: -
v_call: TRBV7-8
cdr3_nt: TGTGCCAGCAACGCCGGGACAGGGTTCTATGGCTACACCTTC
cdr3_aa: CASNAGTGFYGYTF

j_call: TRBJ2-4
cdr3_length: 16
d_call: -
clone_size: -
v_call: TRBV2
cdr3_nt: TGTGCCAGCAGTGAAGAGGTTACTACCGCCAAAAACATTCAGTACTTC
cdr3_aa: CASSEEVTTAKNIQYF